These 31 T cell receptor beta chains were sequenced from one sample in a study of blood T cell repertoires in COVID-19. Profiling relied on immunoSEQ multiplex PCR, and the TCRdb table lists in-frame clones only, not all of them. The data show 150,000 to 200,000 clones, approximately 80% seen once. The sequenced sample was PBMCs or T cells enriched from blood (not recorded which). These receptors originate from an older woman who had recovered from COVID-19.

V and J are TRBV5-1 and TRBJ1-1; perhaps TRBD1 as D (6 bases). The V end lost 4 bases, the J end lost 6 bases, and 16 bases lay between the germline ends. Per the germline V gene, CDR1 is SGHRS and CDR2 is YFSETQ. The CDR3 sequence is 14 residues long. CDR3 coding DNA: TGCGCCAGCAGCCTATGGGGGACAAGCGCTGAAGCTTTCTTT. This codes for CASSLWGTSAEAFF.

The chain combines TRBV4-1 with TRBJ2-3; 11 nucleotides align to TRBD2. From germline, CDR1 is MGHRA and CDR2 YSYEKL. This CDR3 comprises 16 residues. The V and J ends lost 1 base and 4 bases, in that order; junction bases with no gene match: 4. CDR3 DNA sequence: TGCGCCAGCAGCCAAGGTCTAGCGGGAGGATCAGATACGCAGTATTTT. Translating gives CASSQGLAGGSDTQYF.

The sample holds one count of this clone. The rearrangement joins TRBV11-1 to TRBJ1-2, with TRBD1 matching 9 bases. Trimming removed 6 bases from V and 6 bases from J; junction bases left unmatched: 8. From germline, CDR1 is SGHAT and CDR2 FQDESV (reference sequence). The CDR3 loop spans 14 amino acids. CDR3 amino acids: CASRQTGGRNGYTF. CDR3 nucleotide sequence: TGTGCCAGCAGACAGACAGGGGGGCGCAATGGCTACACCTTC.

The genes are TRBV28 and TRBJ2-3; TRBD1 matches at 8 bases. Trimming cost V 7 bases and J 1 base; bases outside gene matches: 4. The CDR3 covers 14 residues. CDR1 is MDHEN, CDR2 SYDVKM, per germline. In DNA form, the CDR3 reads TGTGCCAGCACAGGGGGCGTCGGCACAGATACGCAGTATTTT. Translation: CASTGGVGTDTQYF.

The chain couples TRBV7-2 to TRBJ1-2; 8 bases match TRBD1. CDR1 is SGHTA and CDR2 is FQGNSA in the germline V gene. Unmatched junction bases numbered 7, after V lost 5 bases and J lost 8 bases. The CDR3 has 13 residues. The CDR3, as DNA: TGTGCCAGCAGCCCGAGGACAGGGTACGGCTACACCTTC. Amino acid sequence: CASSPRTGYGYTF.

This rearrangement joins TRBV27 to TRBJ2-5; D gene ambiguous. The ends were cut back, 4 bases at V and 5 bases at J, with 5 bases in the middle. The CDR3 contains 11 residues. The germline V gene has CDR1 MNHEY and CDR2 SMNVEV (reference sequence). CDR3 bases: TGTGCCAGCAGTTCTAGGGAGACCCAGTACTTC. This gives the protein CASSSRETQYF.

The chain uses TRBV7-2 and TRBJ2-7; D not certain. There are 14 residues in the CDR3. Germline values: CDR1 SGHTA, CDR2 FQGNSA. V gave up 1 base and J gave up 7 bases, with 14 bases separating them. The CDR3 protein is CASSLVASGGEQYF. DNA of the CDR3: TGTGCCAGCAGCTTAGTGGCTTCGGGTGGGGAGCAGTACTTC.

CDR3 amino acids: CASSPGTHADTQYF. DNA of the CDR3: TGTGCCAGCTCACCAGGGACACACGCAGATACGCAGTATTTT. The J gene is TRBJ2-3, the V gene TRBV18, with D maybe TRBD1 (6 bases). V shed 2 bases and J shed 4 bases, with 10 bases lying between them. The CDR3 contains 14 residues. The germline gives CDR1 KGHSH, CDR2 LQKENI.

CDR3 bases: TGTGCCATCAGTGAGTCGATCTCAGGTTCGGGAAAAGAGACCCAGTACTTC. Protein sequence: CAISESISGSGKETQYF. The chain links TRBV10-3 to TRBJ2-5, with a tentative D call TRBD2 (5 bases). V was trimmed by 0 bases and J by 3 bases, leaving 17 bases between them. The CDR3 is 17 residues long. Germline CDR1 ENHRY, CDR2 SYGVKD.

The genes are TRBV5-6 and TRBJ1-1; D perhaps matches TRBD1 (6 bases). Germline loops: CDR1 SGHDT, CDR2 YYEEEE. The CDR3 spans 11 residues. Trimming shortened V by 4 bases and J by 10 bases, and 11 bases separated the two germline ends. CDR3 in DNA: TGTGCCAGCAGCAAGGGGGTCGGAGCTTTCTTT. Its protein is CASSKGVGAFF.

The J gene is TRBJ2-7, the V gene TRBV19; 7 nucleotides match TRBD2. CDR1 and CDR2 (germline): LNHDA, SQIVND (reference sequence). This CDR3 comprises 15 residues. V trimming: 3 bases; J trimming: 2 bases; junction bases outside the gene matches: 7. DNA of the CDR3: TGTGCCAGTAGTATCTTTTGGGGGGGAGCCTACGAGCAGTACTTC. Translation gives CASSIFWGGAYEQYF.

The chain is built from TRBV7-9 and TRBJ1-3; no clear D gene. Germline CDR1 reads SEHNR; CDR2 reads FQNEAQ (reference sequence). Trimming cost V 2 bases and J 5 bases, with 4 bases left between them. CDR3 size: 12 residues. The CDR3 loop reads CASSLNRNTIYF. The CDR3 DNA sequence: TGTGCCAGCAGCTTAAACAGAAACACCATATATTTT.

V and J are TRBV11-2 and TRBJ2-1; D perhaps matches TRBD2 (5 bases). V was trimmed by 6 bases and J by 7 bases, leaving 19 bases between them. Germline V lookup: CDR1 SGHAT, CDR2 FQNNGV. The CDR3 is 15 amino acids. The CDR3: CASRQLGPDTNEQFF. DNA of the CDR3: TGTGCCAGCAGACAACTAGGCCCAGATACGAATGAGCAGTTCTTC.

In regard to this clone: The sample carries other DNA sequences with the same CDR3. The J gene is TRBJ2-5, the V gene TRBV28, with D perhaps matching TRBD2 (6 bases). Germline values: CDR1 MDHEN, CDR2 SYDVKM. This CDR3 comprises 13 residues. The V end lost 2 bases, the J end lost 5 bases, and 9 bases lay between the germline ends. Here the CDR3 reads CASSLGGRETQYF. CDR3 DNA sequence: TGTGCCAGCAGTTTAGGGGGGAGGGAGACCCAGTACTTC.

The CDR3 region has the DNA TGTGCCAGCAGCCGAGGTTGGGACAGATCTTTCACTGAAGCTTTCTTT. Encoded protein: CASSRGWDRSFTEAFF. This chain uses TRBV9 with TRBJ1-1; 7 nucleotides align to TRBD1. Germline assignment: CDR1 SGDLS and CDR2 YYNGEE. V lost 4 bases to trimming and J lost 4 bases; unmatched junction nucleotides: 13. This CDR3 comprises 16 residues.

This chain uses TRBV29-1 with TRBJ1-1; no firm D call. Per germline, CDR1 SQVTM and CDR2 ANQGSEA. Trimming left V 5 bases short and J 7 bases short, with 11 bases between. The CDR3 contains 11 residues. CDR3 amino acids: CSVISWSEAFF. In DNA form, the CDR3 reads TGCAGCGTTATTTCTTGGAGTGAAGCTTTCTTT.

J is TRBJ1-3 and V is TRBV5-6; 7 nucleotides line up with TRBD1. Germline CDR1 and CDR2: SGHDT and YYEEEE. With V trimmed by 3 bases and J by 0 bases, 3 bases remained unmatched. CDR3 size: 15 residues. Here the CDR3 reads CASSSTGYSGNTIYF. The CDR3 DNA follows: TGTGCCAGCAGCTCGACAGGGTACTCTGGAAACACCATATATTTT.

The chain combines TRBV30 with TRBJ1-4; no clear D. The CDR3 contains 13 residues. V was trimmed by 2 bases and J by 8 bases, leaving 12 bases between them. CDR1 is GTSNPN and CDR2 is SVGIG in the germline V gene (reference sequence). CDR3 bases: TGTGCCTGGAGTCTGCGGCGAGGCGAAAAACTGTTTTTT. It specifies CAWSLRRGEKLFF.

V usage is TRBV27 and J usage is TRBJ2-1; 7 nucleotides agree with TRBD2. Germline CDR1 MNHEY, CDR2 SMNVEV (reference sequence). The CDR3 is 20 amino acids. The trim removed 3 bases at V and 9 bases at J, leaving 26 bases unmatched. CDR3 coding DNA: TGTGCCAGCAGTTTTTTTCCACCCCCCACCGGGACTTTCGGGGAGGGTGAGCAGTTCTTC. Translation: CASSFFPPPTGTFGEGEQFF.

The rearrangement uses TRBV18 and TRBJ1-4; 10 bases agree with TRBD1. The CDR3 is 14 amino acids. Trimming at V came to 1 base and at J to 7 bases, leaving 0 bases not matched to a gene. The germline gives CDR1 KGHSH, CDR2 LQKENI. CDR3 nucleotide sequence: TGTGCCAGCTCACCACGGGACAGGGGTGAAAAACTGTTTTTT. Amino acids: CASSPRDRGEKLFF. The whole variable domain, remainder taken from reference TRBV18 and TRBJ1-4, is NAGVMQNPRHLVRRRGQEARLRCSPMKGHSHVYWYRQLPEEGLKFMVYLQKENIIDESGMPKERFSAEFPKEGPSILRIQQVVRGDSAAYFCASSPRDRGEKLFFGSGTQLSVL.

A single count supports this clone. V gene TRBV7-9 combines with J gene TRBJ2-3, with 9 bases that match TRBD2. Looked up from germline, CDR1 is SEHNR and CDR2 is FQNEAQ (reference sequence). The CDR3 extends over 15 amino acids. With 1 base clipped from V and 6 bases from J, the junction kept 5 bases outside the gene matches. The CDR3 spells CASSLGGRALDTQYF. The CDR3 nucleotides read TGTGCCAGCAGCTTAGGCGGGAGGGCTTTGGATACGCAGTATTTT.

This clone was seen a single time. The gene calls are TRBV7-9 and TRBJ1-2; 8 bases align to TRBD1. J lost 6 bases, V lost 3 bases, and 12 bases had no gene match. The CDR3 length is 16 residues. Germline CDR1 reads SEHNR; CDR2 reads FQNEAQ (reference sequence). This CDR3 is CASSLTEPPGGNGYTF. The CDR3 nucleotides are TGTGCCAGCAGCTTGACCGAACCCCCAGGGGGCAATGGCTACACCTTC. The full variable domain, with the rest looked up from reference TRBV7-9 and TRBJ1-2, is DTGVSQNPRHKITKRGQNVTFRCDPISEHNRLYWYRQTLGQGPEFLTYFQNEAQLEKSRLLSDRFSAERPKGSFSTLEIQRTEQGDSAMYLCASSLTEPPGGNGYTFGSGTRLTVV.

This chain joins TRBV4-1 and TRBJ1-5; maybe TRBD1 (6 bases). The CDR3 contains 16 residues. CDR1 MGHRA and CDR2 YSYEKL come from the germline V gene. Between the trimmed V and J ends, which lost 0 bases and 3 bases, there was a span of 12 bases. CDR3 region: CASSQDPSGVNQPQHF. The CDR3 DNA reads as TGCGCCAGCAGCCAAGATCCCTCAGGGGTCAATCAGCCCCAGCATTTT.

The chain employs TRBV27 and TRBJ2-3; unclear D gene. The germline CDR1 and CDR2 sequences are MNHEY and SMNVEV (reference sequence). This CDR3 has 14 amino acids. The germline V and J ends were trimmed by 5 bases and 0 bases, with 9 bases remaining between them. This CDR3 reads CASSRTTSTDTQYF. In DNA form, the CDR3 reads TGTGCCAGCAGTCGCACTACGAGCACAGATACGCAGTATTTT.

V is TRBV11-2 and J is TRBJ1-2; 11 nucleotides agree with TRBD1. The germline CDR1 and CDR2 sequences are SGHAT and FQNNGV. V dropped 4 bases and J dropped 7; count of bases not matched to a gene: 5. CDR3 size: 14 residues. The CDR3 sequence: CASSSRTGGIGYTF. DNA for the CDR3: TGTGCCAGCAGCTCCAGGACAGGGGGCATTGGCTACACCTTC.

The J gene is TRBJ2-1, the V gene TRBV9; 11 bases agree with TRBD2. V trimming: 4 bases; J trimming: 3 bases; junction bases outside the gene matches: 6. The CDR3 runs 16 residues. Germline CDR1 and CDR2: SGDLS and YYNGEE. This CDR3 reads CASSSSTSGIYNEQFF. CDR3 bases: TGTGCCAGCAGCTCCTCGACTAGCGGGATCTACAATGAGCAGTTCTTC.

The chain links TRBV13 to TRBJ1-1; D is unclear. Germline V gene sequence: CDR1 PRHDT, CDR2 FYEKMQ (reference sequence). Deletions cut 2 bases from V and 1 base from J, with 11 bases between. The CDR3 loop spans 15 amino acids. The CDR3 region is CASSLRPAENTEAFF. The CDR3 DNA follows: TGTGCCAGCAGCTTAAGGCCGGCGGAGAACACTGAAGCTTTCTTT.

V usage is TRBV7-6 and J usage is TRBJ2-5; the match to TRBD2 covers 12 bases. Per germline, CDR1 SGHVS and CDR2 FNYEAQ. The CDR3 consists of 17 residues. V lost 5 bases, J lost 3 bases, and 10 bases stayed unmatched. The CDR3 nucleotides read TGTGCCAGCAGCCAGCGGACTAGCGGGGACCCAAAAGAGACCCAGTACTTC. Protein product: CASSQRTSGDPKETQYF.

The rearrangement joins TRBV5-1 to TRBJ1-1; TRBD1 is a possible D gene (6 bases). This CDR3 has 17 residues. Trimming took 2 bases from V and 5 from J, leaving 22 bases between them. The germline V gene encodes CDR1 SGHRS and CDR2 YFSETQ. CDR3 in DNA: TGCGCCAGCAGCTTCTTGGCAGGGGCGGAGGCGTGGACTGAAGCTTTCTTT. Protein product: CASSFLAGAEAWTEAFF.

The chain is built from TRBV29-1 and TRBJ2-7; 9 positions match TRBD1. The CDR3 is 13 residues long. V lost 4 bases, J lost 0 bases, and 1 base stayed unmatched. The germline V gene encodes CDR1 SQVTM and CDR2 ANQGSEA. This CDR3 is CSVATGGSYEQYF. The CDR3 DNA reads TGCAGCGTTGCGACAGGGGGCTCCTACGAGCAGTACTTC.

The chain links TRBV19 to TRBJ2-5; 8 bases match TRBD1. The germline V gene has CDR1 LNHDA and CDR2 SQIVND (reference sequence). V was clipped by 9 bases and J by 5 bases; unmatched bases: 14. The CDR3 loop spans 15 amino acids. The chain's CDR3 is CASGVGQGWEETQYF. The CDR3, as DNA: TGTGCCAGCGGAGTCGGACAGGGTTGGGAGGAGACCCAGTACTTC.